The TCR beta chain described here comes from a study of PD-1 blockade in classical Hodgkin lymphoma. Assay used: immunoSEQ multiplex PCR; TCRdb lists only in-frame clones, some missing. The sample carries around 150,000 clones, just under 80% recorded once. Exposure to brentuximab vedotin varied, and each patient had relapsed following autologous stem cell transplantation. This material consisted of peripheral blood mononuclear cells (PBMCs), taken before the second cycle of nivolumab. The receptor was derived from a human donor with classical Hodgkin lymphoma.

CDR3 residues: CASSFGQPINEKLFF. DNA for the CDR3: TGTGCCAGCAGCTTCGGGCAGCCAATTAATGAAAAACTGTTTTTT. V gene TRBV7-9 combines with J gene TRBJ1-4; D remains ambiguous. The germline V gene encodes CDR1 SEHNR and CDR2 FQNEAQ (reference sequence). Trimming removed 3 bases from V and 4 bases from J, with 12 bases in between. CDR3 length equals 15 residues.